Below, one TCR beta chain is given with its context. This CDR3 contains 17 residues. The germline V gene has CDR1 MRHNA and CDR2 SNTAGT. The junction had 12 bases not matched to a gene; V was cut back by 2 bases and J by 10 bases. The data are from a study of blood T cell repertoires in COVID-19. At the level of the study: T cells, B-cell-depleted T cells, or PBMCs supplied cDNA or gDNA.

In the source study's methods: Amplifying reference gene primers gave estimates of nucleated cell counts. Repertoires were generated with immunoSEQ multiplex PCR, while TCRdb's copy carries only in-frame clones and drops some. The V and J calls and clone size come from that table; D and trimming were worked out from the DNA. In the table there are under 200,000 clones, about 85% of which are singletons. Sequencing input: peripheral blood. The genes are TRBV6-4 and TRBJ2-1, with 12 bases matching TRBD2. This clonotype was obtained from a woman between 45 and 65 years old with COVID-19, enrolled during active disease. In DNA form, the CDR3 reads TGTGCCAGCAGTGACGCTGGACTAGCGGGACCCCCGTGGGAGCAGTTCTTC. It encodes CASSDAGLAGPPWEQFF.